These 8 T cell receptor beta chains were all obtained from the same sample, sequenced in a study of a mutant IDH1 vaccine in newly diagnosed glioma. Stated time point: week 35, safety follow-up. The investigators gave 300 ug of mutant IDH1 20-mer peptide in each vaccine dose, together with topical imiquimod. These receptors lack a known antigen. TCRdb's copy holds only in-frame clones and misses some; the assay was immunoSEQ multiplex PCR. The data show about 54,000 clones, around 84% seen once. The input for sequencing was PBMCs, taken from a glioma patient whose treatment included an IDH1 peptide vaccine. All receptors derive from a woman aged 18 to 35 with glioma.

This chain links TRBV19 with TRBJ2-5; TRBD1 might be the D (6 bases). V was clipped by 5 bases and J by 7 bases, with 20 bases between them. This CDR3 is built from 15 residues. CDR1 and CDR2 (germline): LNHDA, SQIVND (reference sequence). Here the CDR3 DNA reads TGTGCCAGTAGTGAGACCCTAGGGCCCAGGGGGACCCAGTACTTC. Translated: CASSETLGPRGTQYF.

The chain links TRBV6-5 to TRBJ1-2, with D perhaps TRBD1 (6 bases). Trimming left V 7 bases short and J 0 bases short, with 15 bases between. The CDR3 runs 15 residues. Germline V CDR1 and CDR2: MNHEY, SVGAGI. CDR3 DNA: TGTGCCAGCACCAAAGGGGGAGCCTCTAACTATGGCTACACCTTC. Its protein is CASTKGGASNYGYTF.

V and J are TRBV14 and TRBJ2-1; 10 bases agree with TRBD2. The germline CDR1 and CDR2 sequences are SGHDN and FVKESK. V was clipped by 5 bases and J by 9 bases; unmatched bases: 19. The CDR3 covers 18 residues. CDR3 coding DNA: TGTGCCAGCAGCGATTCGCTAGCGGGAGACGGCCGGGGCGGTGAGCAGTTCTTC. Residues: CASSDSLAGDGRGGEQFF. Using reference TRBV14 and TRBJ2-1 for the parts outside the CDR3, the full variable domain is EAGVTQFPSHSVIEKGQTVTLRCDPISGHDNLYWYRRVMGKEIKFLLHFVKESKQDESGMPNNRFLAERTGGTYSTLKVQPAELEDSGVYFCASSDSLAGDGRGGEQFFGPGTRLTVL.

This chain connects TRBV5-1 to TRBJ1-3, with unresolved D. The CDR3 is 15 amino acids. The V gene's germline CDR1 is SGHRS and CDR2 YFSETQ. V gave up 0 bases and J gave up 0 bases, with 7 bases separating them. Here the CDR3 reads CASSLDGYSGNTIYF. The CDR3 DNA reads TGCGCCAGCAGCTTGGATGGGTACTCTGGAAACACCATATATTTT.

This clone was detected a few times. The chain carries TRBV2 and TRBJ1-1; 7 positions match TRBD1. The germline V gene has CDR1 SNHLY and CDR2 FYNNEI. This CDR3 contains 13 residues. The trim removed 2 bases at V and 8 bases at J, leaving 5 bases unmatched. The CDR3 sequence is CASSESEGAEAFF. CDR3 nucleotide sequence: TGTGCCAGCAGTGAATCGGAGGGGGCAGAAGCTTTCTTT.

V and J are TRBV7-8 and TRBJ1-4; 8 bases line up with TRBD1. The CDR3 extends over 17 amino acids. CDR1 SGHVS and CDR2 FQNEAQ come from the germline V gene. V lost 5 bases to trimming and J lost 4 bases; unmatched junction nucleotides: 12. CDR3 sequence reads: CASSPHTGTGLNEKLFF. In nucleotides, the CDR3 is TGTGCCAGCAGCCCCCACACCGGGACAGGCCTTAATGAAAAACTGTTTTTT.

V and J are TRBV7-2 and TRBJ2-7, with a tentative D call TRBD2 (5 bases). The germline V and J ends were trimmed by 1 base and 1 base, with 8 bases remaining between them. Germline V CDR1 and CDR2: SGHTA, FQGNSA. The CDR3 runs 14 residues. The CDR3 nucleotides are TGTGCCAGCAGCTTAGGTCGGGGATCCTACGAGCAGTACTTC. Translating it yields CASSLGRGSYEQYF.

This clone was recorded once. The chain has TRBV13 and TRBJ2-7; D gene uncertain. The germline V and J ends were trimmed by 2 bases and 6 bases, with 17 bases remaining between them. The CDR3 is 15 residues long. The germline V gene encodes CDR1 PRHDT and CDR2 FYEKMQ (reference sequence). The CDR3 DNA sequence: TGTGCCAGCAGCTTACGAAGGGCCAGGTCTCCCGAGCAGTACTTC. This translates into CASSLRRARSPEQYF.